Listed below are T cell receptor beta chains from one sample, sequenced in a study of T cell responses to AZD1222 COVID-19 vaccine. Generated by immunoSEQ multiplex PCR, the TCRdb table keeps only in-frame clones and is missing some. The sample has about 88,000 clones, under 95% seen once; the top ten hold approximately 5.6%. The sample consisted of peripheral blood, taken on day 0 of AZD1222 vaccination. These receptors were collected from an adult in good health. Both conserved end residues are part of each CDR3. The order of the fields is J gene, V gene, clone size, D gene, CDR3 DNA, CDR3 protein. A D gene is named only where the DNA matches it firmly. Clone sizes are given selectively: once, few, many, or a class where the clone is expanded.

>TRBJ1-1|TRBV15|.|.
TGTGCCACCAGCAGAGATCGGGTTGGGGGAGAAACCTCTGAAGCTTTCTTT
CATSRDRVGGETSEAFF
>TRBJ1-1|TRBV3-1/TRBV3-2|.|.
TGTGCCAGCAGCCAAAGTGGGGCTGACACTGAAGCTTTCTTT
CASSQSGADTEAFF
>TRBJ2-3|TRBV5-1|once|TRBD2
TGCGCCAGCAGCTTGGCTAGCGGGAGCGCAGATACGCAGTATTTT
CASSLASGSADTQYF
>TRBJ1-5|TRBV7-9|.|TRBD1
TGTGCCAGCAGCCCCGGACAGGGGAATGGGCCCCAGCATTTT
CASSPGQGNGPQHF
>TRBJ2-2|TRBV19|.|TRBD1
TGTGCCAGTAGTCCTGGGACAGTCCTGAACACCGGGGAGCTGTTTTTT
CASSPGTVLNTGELFF
>TRBJ1-3|TRBV11-2|.|TRBD1
TGTGCCAGCAGCGACCTAGGACAGGGGTACTCTGGAAACACCATATATTTT
CASSDLGQGYSGNTIYF
>TRBJ1-1|TRBV28|.|TRBD1
TGTGCCAGCAGATTATTGGACAGGGTTACTGAAGCTTTCTTT
CASRLLDRVTEAFF
>TRBJ1-2|TRBV5-1|.|.
TGCGCCAGCAGCTTGAACTGGGAAGCTAACTATGGCTACACCTTC
CASSLNWEANYGYTF
>TRBJ2-2|TRBV5-4|.|TRBD1
TGTGCCAGCAGCTATGGGACAGGGTCGACCGGGGAGCTGTTTTTT
CASSYGTGSTGELFF
>TRBJ2-3|TRBV6-1|.|TRBD2
TGTGCCAGCAGTGAAGGACTAGCGGGTTACACAGATACGCAGTATTTT
CASSEGLAGYTDTQYF
>TRBJ1-2|TRBV12-3/TRBV12-4|.|.
TGTGCCAGCAGTCCCGCCCGCGGCTACACCTTC
CASSPARGYTF
>TRBJ2-1|TRBV2|.|TRBD2
TGTGCCAGTGGACTAGAGAGTTACAATGAGCAGTTCTTC
CASGLESYNEQFF
>TRBJ2-3|TRBV28|.|.
TGTGCCAGCAGCCCATCATCAGCGTCCCTGCGGACGCAGTATTTT
CASSPSSASLRTQYF
>TRBJ2-1|TRBV24-1|.|.
TGTGCCACCAGTGAGGTCACCGGGACACTTTACAATGAGCAGTTCTTC
CATSEVTGTLYNEQFF
>TRBJ2-7|TRBV5-1|.|TRBD2
TGCGCCAGCAGCTTGTTAAGCCCCGGGGGGGTGGGATACTCCTACGAGCAGTACTTC
CASSLLSPGGVGYSYEQYF
>TRBJ2-1|TRBV5-8|.|.
TGTGCCAGCAGCGTCGGCTGGGGCTCCGGGGGTTTCAATGAGCAGTTCTTC
CASSVGWGSGGFNEQFF
>TRBJ1-5|TRBV30|once|.
TGTGCCTGGAGTGTACTACAGGGCAATCAGCCCCAGCATTTT
CAWSVLQGNQPQHF
>TRBJ1-6|TRBV4-3|.|.
TGCGCCAGCAGCCAAGTTGGGCCAGGGTCCTCCTATAATTCACCCCTCCACTTT
CASSQVGPGSSYNSPLHF
>TRBJ2-5|TRBV9|.|.
TGTGCCAGCAGCTCCGGACTTACCCAGTACTTC
CASSSGLTQYF
>TRBJ2-2|TRBV2|.|.
TGTGCCAGCAGTGAACAAGGACAGAACACCGGGGAGCTGTTTTTT
CASSEQGQNTGELFF
>TRBJ2-2|TRBV7-7|.|TRBD2
TGTGCCACCGAGGGACTAGCGGGAGGAGGGGCCGGGGAGCTGTTTTTT
CATEGLAGGGAGELFF
>TRBJ2-7|TRBV27|.|TRBD2
TGTGCCAGCAGTCTAAGACTAGCGGCCTACGAGCAGTACTTC
CASSLRLAAYEQYF
>TRBJ1-2|TRBV5-6|.|TRBD1
TGTGCCAGCAGCCTAGACAGGGGGGACTTCTATGGCTACACCTTC
CASSLDRGDFYGYTF
>TRBJ2-2|TRBV7-9|.|.
TGTGCCAGCAGCTCCTGGGGCAGGAACACCGGGGAGCTGTTTTTT
CASSSWGRNTGELFF
>TRBJ1-6|TRBV11-1|.|.
TGTGCCAGCAGCCAATTCACAGGGACCAATTCACCCCTCCACTTT
CASSQFTGTNSPLHF
>TRBJ2-7|TRBV7-9|once|.
TGTGCCAGCAGCTTAGGGCCGGTGACCGAGCAGTACTTC
CASSLGPVTEQYF
>TRBJ2-7|TRBV20-1|.|.
TGCAGTGCCGCGGGGTCCTTCGAGCAGTACTTC
CSAAGSFEQYF
>TRBJ2-7|TRBV5-6|.|TRBD1
TGTGCCAGCAGCTTAACAGGGGGCGACGAGCAGTACTTC
CASSLTGGDEQYF
>TRBJ2-5|TRBV27|.|.
TGTGCCAGCAGTTTATCAGGGATAGAGACCCAGTACTTC
CASSLSGIETQYF
>TRBJ1-5|TRBV28|.|.
TGTGCCAGCAGTTCTCATGGGGGGGGGCTTGGCAATCAGCCCCAGCATTTT
CASSSHGGGLGNQPQHF
>TRBJ1-2|TRBV28|.|TRBD1
TGTGCCAGCAGTTTAGTAGGAGGGGGCGACGCTAACTATGGCTACACCTTC
CASSLVGGGDANYGYTF
>TRBJ1-1|TRBV11-3|.|TRBD1
TGTGCCAGCAGCTTAGGGACAGGACGGAACACTGAAGCTTTCTTT
CASSLGTGRNTEAFF
>TRBJ1-4|TRBV30|.|.
TGTGCCTGGAGTGGAGTAGGCGAAAAACTGTTTTTT
CAWSGVGEKLFF
>TRBJ1-1|TRBV5-8|.|.
TGTGCCAGCAGCCCCGAGGGTCGGGGGGACACTGAAGCTTTCTTT
CASSPEGRGDTEAFF
>TRBJ2-1|TRBV5-1|.|TRBD2
TGCGCCAGCAGCTTGGGACTAGCCAACGGCGATGAGCAGTTCTTC
CASSLGLANGDEQFF